This T cell receptor (beta chain) was captured by sequencing in a study of shared clonotypes between healthy human individuals. Study-level points and caveats: Only blood underwent sampling, and tissue repertoires likely differ.

Profiling relied on immunoSEQ multiplex PCR, and the TCRdb table lists in-frame clones only, not all of them. The sample lists about 1.4 million clones; roughly 97% were seen once. Worth noting for this clone: The antigen is undetermined.

The CDR3 has 13 residues. The germline V gene has CDR1 SGHNT and CDR2 YYREEE (reference sequence). The junction had 6 bases not matched to a gene; V was cut back by 4 bases and J by 5 bases. Healthy HIV-negative adults without recent acute infections or vaccinations served as donors. Sequenced: naive CD4+ T cells sorted from blood. Indicated subset: CD45RA+ positively selected. This TCR was sampled from a man between 25 and 39 years old in good health. V usage is TRBV5-4 and J usage is TRBJ2-7, with 7 bases lining up with TRBD1. DNA of the CDR3: TGTGCCAGCAGCGCAACAGGGGTCGACGAGCAGTACTTC. Translated: CASSATGVDEQYF.